The clone carrying this T cell receptor (beta chain) has ten or more counts. This sample stems from a study of T cells after yellow fever vaccination. With V trimmed by 6 bases and J by 5 bases, 10 bases remained unmatched. The CDR3 has 16 residues. One entry per CDR3 protein, called by TCRdb with MiXCR from the 5' RACE reads. The sample holds tens of thousands of distinct CDR3 sequences, approximately 7.3% seen once. The specimen was CD8+ T cells sorted from PBMCs, collected more than 8 days after the first yellow fever vaccination. The chain has TRBV12-3 or TRBV12-4 and TRBJ2-5; 12 bases fit TRBD2. This TCR derives from a man aged 18 to 30 who received the YFV17D yellow fever vaccine. CDR3 sequence (DNA): TGTGCCAGCAGCCACCGACTAGCGGGGGCCGGGGAGACCCAGTACTTC. Protein: CASSHRLAGAGETQYF.